These T cell receptor beta chains were read from a single sample in a study of blood T cell repertoires in COVID-19. This table comes from immunoSEQ multiplex PCR, and its TCRdb copy is limited to in-frame clones, with some not included. Of fewer than 110,000 clones listed, approximately 81% are singletons. Material: peripheral blood. The receptors come from a woman aged 70-85 years with active or convalescent COVID-19. CDR3s include the opening cysteine and the closing phenylalanine or tryptophan. D genes are given only for firm matches. Clone size is not always given. Where it is, it says once, few, many or a class for expanded clones.

d_call: NA; j_call: TRBJ2-7; clone_size: NA; v_call: TRBV10-3; cdr3_length: 13; cdr3_nt: TGTGCCATGAGGGGACAGAACGGAGGGGAGCAGTACTTC; cdr3_aa: CAMRGQNGGEQYF
d_call: NA; j_call: TRBJ1-1; clone_size: once; v_call: TRBV6-5; cdr3_length: 15; cdr3_nt: TGTGCCAGCAGTTACTCGAAGGCGGGGAACACTGAAGCTTTCTTT; cdr3_aa: CASSYSKAGNTEAFF
d_call: TRBD1; j_call: TRBJ1-2; clone_size: NA; v_call: TRBV5-1; cdr3_length: 15; cdr3_nt: TGCGCCAGCAGCCCCCAGACGACAGGGGGTAAGGGCTACACCTTC; cdr3_aa: CASSPQTTGGKGYTF
d_call: TRBD1; j_call: TRBJ1-1; clone_size: NA; v_call: TRBV14; cdr3_length: 15; cdr3_nt: TGTGCCAGCAGCCAACGTTCGACAGGGGGCACTGAAGCTTTCTTT; cdr3_aa: CASSQRSTGGTEAFF
d_call: TRBD1; j_call: TRBJ1-6; clone_size: NA; v_call: TRBV30; cdr3_length: 16; cdr3_nt: TGTGCCTGGAGTCCACGACAGGGGGCATATAATTCACCCCTCCACTTT; cdr3_aa: CAWSPRQGAYNSPLHF
d_call: TRBD2; j_call: TRBJ2-2; clone_size: NA; v_call: TRBV18; cdr3_length: 17; cdr3_nt: TGTGCCAGCTCATCGCGTTCCGGGACTAGCGGCACCGGGGAGCTGTTTTTT; cdr3_aa: CASSSRSGTSGTGELFF
d_call: TRBD2; j_call: TRBJ2-3; clone_size: NA; v_call: TRBV9; cdr3_length: 17; cdr3_nt: TGTGCCAGCAGCCTACGGGGTGGGCTAGCGGGGGAAGATACGCAGTATTTT; cdr3_aa: CASSLRGGLAGEDTQYF
d_call: NA; j_call: TRBJ1-5; clone_size: few; v_call: TRBV19; cdr3_length: 14; cdr3_nt: TGTGCCAGTAGTAGGGCGAATAGCAATCAGCCCCAGCATTTT; cdr3_aa: CASSRANSNQPQHF
d_call: NA; j_call: TRBJ2-7; clone_size: NA; v_call: TRBV7-2; cdr3_length: 14; cdr3_nt: TGTGCCAGCAGCCATCGGGGTAGCTCCTACGAGCAGTACTTC; cdr3_aa: CASSHRGSSYEQYF
d_call: TRBD2; j_call: TRBJ2-3; clone_size: NA; v_call: TRBV4-3; cdr3_length: 16; cdr3_nt: TGCGCCAGCAGCCCTGTAGCGGGGGGAGACACAGATACGCAGTATTTT; cdr3_aa: CASSPVAGGDTDTQYF
d_call: NA; j_call: TRBJ1-6; clone_size: NA; v_call: TRBV25-1; cdr3_length: 14; cdr3_nt: TGTGCCAGCAGTGAATACAGGGCGATTCCACCCCTCCACTTT; cdr3_aa: CASSEYRAIPPLHF
d_call: NA; j_call: TRBJ2-7; clone_size: NA; v_call: TRBV28; cdr3_length: 15; cdr3_nt: TGTGCCAGCCTTGGAACAGGGTGGGGAACCTACGAGCAGTACTTC; cdr3_aa: CASLGTGWGTYEQYF
d_call: NA; j_call: TRBJ2-7; clone_size: few; v_call: TRBV30; cdr3_length: 11; cdr3_nt: TGTGCCTGGAGTGTACTGCGGGAGCAGTACTTC; cdr3_aa: CAWSVLREQYF
d_call: TRBD2; j_call: TRBJ2-7; clone_size: NA; v_call: TRBV6-2/TRBV6-3; cdr3_length: 15; cdr3_nt: TGTGCCAGCAGTTACGCTAGCGGGTTCTCCTACGAGCAGTACTTC; cdr3_aa: CASSYASGFSYEQYF
d_call: TRBD1; j_call: TRBJ1-5; clone_size: NA; v_call: TRBV18; cdr3_length: 16; cdr3_nt: TGTGCCAGCTCAGAAGGACAGGGAGGCAGCAATCAGCCCCAGCATTTT; cdr3_aa: CASSEGQGGSNQPQHF
d_call: TRBD1; j_call: TRBJ2-3; clone_size: NA; v_call: TRBV7-9; cdr3_length: 14; cdr3_nt: TGTGCCAGCAGCTTATCCGGGACAGGGTGGACGCAGTATTTT; cdr3_aa: CASSLSGTGWTQYF
d_call: TRBD1; j_call: TRBJ1-1; clone_size: NA; v_call: TRBV7-6; cdr3_length: 15; cdr3_nt: TGTGCCAGCAGCGCACAGGGGGGGAAGAACACTGAAGCTTTCTTT; cdr3_aa: CASSAQGGKNTEAFF
d_call: NA; j_call: TRBJ1-6; clone_size: NA; v_call: TRBV9; cdr3_length: 15; cdr3_nt: TGTGCCAGCAGCGTAGTACCTGGACAGAATTCACCCCTCCACTTT; cdr3_aa: CASSVVPGQNSPLHF
d_call: NA; j_call: TRBJ1-1; clone_size: NA; v_call: TRBV20-1; cdr3_length: 16; cdr3_nt: TGCAGTGCTAGTAGTCCAGGGAGGTATTTGAACACTGAAGCTTTCTTT; cdr3_aa: CSASSPGRYLNTEAFF
d_call: NA; j_call: TRBJ2-2; clone_size: NA; v_call: TRBV14; cdr3_length: 13; cdr3_nt: TGTGCCAGCAGCCCCACTCGTTTTGGGGAGCTGTTTTTT; cdr3_aa: CASSPTRFGELFF
d_call: TRBD1; j_call: TRBJ2-2; clone_size: NA; v_call: TRBV9; cdr3_length: 15; cdr3_nt: TGTGCCAGCAGCGTAGTAGGGGGCGTGACCGGGGAGCTGTTTTTT; cdr3_aa: CASSVVGGVTGELFF
d_call: TRBD2; j_call: TRBJ2-7; clone_size: NA; v_call: TRBV7-9; cdr3_length: 16; cdr3_nt: TGTGCCAGCAGCCCAAAATCGGGACTAGCGGGTTCCGAGCAGTACTTC; cdr3_aa: CASSPKSGLAGSEQYF
d_call: TRBD1; j_call: TRBJ1-6; clone_size: few; v_call: TRBV18; cdr3_length: 19; cdr3_nt: TGTGCCAGCTCACCACCTCCGGGACAGGCAAACTCCTATAATTCACCCCTCCACTTT; cdr3_aa: CASSPPPGQANSYNSPLHF